This is a list of T cell receptor beta chains from one sample in a study of blood T cells in healthy people across ages. TCRdb called the 5' RACE reads again in MiXCR, with one record for every CDR3 protein. The data show approximately 2,000,000 distinct CDR3 sequences, with 39% seen just once and 23% held by the top ten. Material for sequencing was blood. These receptors were collected from a human donor in good health. Each CDR3 is given without its conserved first and last residue. The order of the fields is V gene, clone size, D gene, J gene, CDR3 protein. D genes are given only for firm matches. The listing skips clone size in some rows; elsewhere it reads once, few, many or a size class.

TRBV6-2/TRBV6-3,NA,TRBD1,TRBJ1-2,ASSYTDRDYYGYT
TRBV19,few,NA,TRBJ1-1,ASKPSGRLNTEAF
TRBV7-9,NA,TRBD1,TRBJ2-7,ASSSTGLPYEQY
TRBV12-3/TRBV12-4,few,NA,TRBJ1-1,ASSFSHMNTEAF
TRBV12-3/TRBV12-4,NA,NA,TRBJ2-2,ASSLLYGGSPNTGELF
TRBV7-8,NA,NA,TRBJ2-5,ASSTRAGYRAQETQY
TRBV5-1,NA,NA,TRBJ2-5,ASSLGPEPFARQETQY
TRBV10-3,once,NA,TRBJ2-1,AISESNDNEQF
TRBV25-1,few,NA,TRBJ1-4,ASSEYGPLAEKLF
TRBV20-1,NA,TRBD1,NA,TAPGDRGYNEQY
TRBV21-1,NA,NA,TRBJ2-1,ASSKLTGAHSYNEQF
TRBV7-3,NA,NA,TRBJ1-2,VSSLMGGDYGYT
TRBV4-3,NA,TRBD1,TRBJ1-2,ASSQVRDSGYT
TRBV2,NA,NA,TRBJ1-4,ASSVYGDDGTPLF
TRBV20-1,few,TRBD2,TRBJ2-7,SASRASGAYEQY
TRBV5-1,NA,NA,TRBJ2-6,ASSLASNSGANVLT
TRBV3-1,NA,TRBD2,NA,ASSQGVAGVREQY
TRBV20-1,NA,NA,TRBJ2-3,SARDGGDARWDTQY
TRBV6-2/TRBV6-3,NA,NA,TRBJ1-2,ASSYGVREGYGYT
TRBV6-5,NA,NA,NA,ASSLLDYNNEQY
TRBV10-3,NA,NA,TRBJ1-4,ASSKGLEEKLF
TRBV7-9,NA,TRBD1,TRBJ1-2,ASSWRQGGSYGYT
TRBV3-1,NA,NA,TRBJ2-3,ASSPLPGLARVAHTQY
TRBV7-2,NA,TRBD1,TRBJ2-5,ASRPGGRETQY
TRBV29-1,few,TRBD2,TRBJ2-7,SVEDSGGSYEQY
TRBV12-3/TRBV12-4,few,NA,TRBJ2-1,AIPSDVHNEQF
TRBV7-3,NA,NA,TRBJ2-5,ASSLGSRQAQETQY
TRBV15,NA,NA,TRBJ1-2,ATTPNPLQGRGAGYT
TRBV27,NA,NA,TRBJ1-2,ASSLLGIGGYT
TRBV7-2,NA,NA,TRBJ1-1,ASSLGGARGNTEAF
TRBV7-2,NA,TRBD1,TRBJ2-1,ASSPDRARTINEQF
TRBV6-1,NA,NA,TRBJ1-1,ASSDDGSNTEAF
TRBV29-1,NA,TRBD1,TRBJ2-3,SAEQGVDTQY
TRBV2,many,TRBD1,TRBJ2-3,ASTLDRGTDTQY
TRBV5-6,few,TRBD2,TRBJ2-3,ASSLALRGGTDTQY
TRBV3-1,NA,NA,TRBJ2-3,ASSQEGVPFRTDTQY
TRBV12-5,NA,NA,TRBJ1-2,ASAPAVGYGYT